Included here is one TCR beta chain sequence, with context. Its antigen is unidentified. For genomic DNA, unsorted samples relied on approximately 81 million PBMCs. Loaded into unsorted PBMC replicate PCRs was approximately 270 ng DNA, some 27,000 T cell genomes. Produced via immunoSEQ multiplex PCR; TCRdb's table is partial and in-frame only. The table lists about 520,000 clones, 81% of them singletons, with roughly 12% in the top ten. This record belongs to a study of shared clonotypes between healthy human individuals. Germline CDR1 LGHNA, CDR2 YSLEER. CDR3 size: 16 residues. V was shortened by 0 bases and J by 4 bases, with 15 bases between the two germline ends. Findings of the study overall: Exclusively blood specimens were collected; tissue repertoires likely differ. Genetic and exposure-history diversity was limited by the small donor number.

Specimen: PBMCs. The rearrangement uses TRBV4-3 and TRBJ1-1; D perhaps matches TRBD1 (6 bases). The TCR sequence derives from a middle-aged woman in good health. Some clones in this sample may be carry-over from other donors' samples. CDR3: CASSQDVRGRSTEAFF. The CDR3 nucleotides read TGCGCCAGCAGCCAAGATGTTAGGGGGAGGTCCACTGAAGCTTTCTTT.